The subject of this entry is one TCR beta chain. Its antigen remains unidentified. This entry belongs to a study of identical twins. Study results and limitations: Models, which agreed with sharing between unrelated individuals, nonetheless underestimated the out-of-frame TCR alpha sharing seen in monozygotic twins.

Unique molecular identifiers were present on the cDNA, and a universal primer site came from template switching. MiXCR was run by TCRdb on the 5' RACE reads, yielding one entry per CDR3 protein. The data contain approximately 630,000 distinct CDR3 sequences, 7% to 7.5% of them seen just once; the ten biggest clones take up 1.6%. From germline, CDR1 is MDHEN and CDR2 SYDVKM. V shed 10 bases, J shed 2 bases, and the junction held 17 bases outside the gene matches. The CDR3 sequence is 16 residues long. The sample was also reused in another study, on yellow fever vaccine responses in identical twins. Turning to that study: In identical twins, vaccine T cell responses appeared partly shared and partly individual.

The chain is built from TRBV28 and TRBJ2-7; TRBD1 aligns across 7 bases. Sequencing input: PBMCs. The sequence was obtained from a young woman in good health. The CDR3 coding sequence is TGTGCCAACCACCATTCCGGGACAGCAGACCCCTACGAGCAGTACGTC. It encodes CANHHSGTADPYEQYV.